A single sample is the source of the 13 T cell receptor beta chains below, sequenced in a study of type 1 regulatory T cells. TCRdb processed the reads anew with MiXCR; each CDR3 protein has one entry. In the table there are around 65,000 distinct CDR3 sequences, 45% to 50% of which are singletons. Which antigens these TCRs recognize remains unknown. What was sequenced was cultured non-Tr1 T cells, either the whole culture or a sorted T cell fraction (not recorded which). Source of these receptors: a human donor in good health.

At least ten counts were recorded for this clonotype. The chain has TRBV3-1 and TRBJ1-6; D perhaps matches TRBD1 (6 bases). With 6 bases removed from V and 14 bases from J, the gap between germline ends came to 14 bases. Germline V gene lookup returns CDR1 LGHDT and CDR2 YNNKEL (reference sequence). CDR3 length: 12 residues. The CDR3: CASSPLTGSLHF. The CDR3 DNA follows: TGTGCCAGCAGTCCCCTTACAGGGTCCCTCCACTTT.

As regards this clonotype: The junction differs from germline at one of its ends, possibly a read error. V and J are TRBV5-1 and TRBJ1-1; 10 bases line up with TRBD1. This CDR3 spans 14 amino acids. The germline V gene has CDR1 SGHRS and CDR2 YFSETQ. The CDR3 coding sequence is TGCGCCGGCAGCTTGACAGGGGGCGGAACTGAAGCTTTCTTT. Encoded protein: CAGSLTGGGTEAFF.

The CDR3 is CASSQGRTGASPLHF. The CDR3 bases are TGCGCCAGCAGCCAAGGACGAACAGGGGCTTCACCCCTCCACTTT. The chain joins TRBV4-1 to TRBJ1-6, with 7 bases aligning to TRBD1. Trimming took 1 base from V and 9 from J; bases not matched to a gene: 6. Germline CDR1 reads MGHRA; CDR2 reads YSYEKL. The CDR3 is 15 amino acids.

This clonotype was recorded a few times. The V and J genes are TRBV4-1 and TRBJ1-4; D is perhaps TRBD1 (5 bases). The V gene lost 3 bases and the J gene lost 11 bases, with 19 bases spanning the gap. This CDR3 spans 15 amino acids. Germline V gene lookup returns CDR1 MGHRA and CDR2 YSYEKL. The CDR3 reads CASSQAGTLERKLFF. DNA of the CDR3: TGCGCCAGCAGCCAGGCCGGGACCCTCGAGAGGAAACTGTTTTTT.

The genes are TRBV29-1 and TRBJ1-1; no firm D call. CDR1 and CDR2 from the germline V gene are SQVTM and ANQGSEA. V was trimmed by 7 bases and J by 4 bases, leaving 13 bases between them. CDR3 size: 12 residues. The CDR3 nucleotides are TGCAGCGCGATACGGGCTGGCACTGAAGCTTTCTTT. It is translated as CSAIRAGTEAFF. Full variable domain (rest looked up from reference TRBV29-1 and TRBJ1-1): SAVISQKPSRDICQRGTSLTIQCQVDSQVTMMFWYRQQPGQSLTLIATANQGSEATYESGFVIDKFPISRPNLTFSTLTVSNMSPEDSSIYLCSAIRAGTEAFFGQGTRLTVV.

The chain has TRBV7-2 and TRBJ2-5; TRBD2 matches 10 bases. The CDR3 totals 14 residues. The ends lost 3 bases at V and 2 bases at J; junction bases unmatched: 0. Germline loops: CDR1 SGHTA, CDR2 FQGNSA. CDR3 DNA: TGTGCCAGCAGCTTGACTAGCGGGCAAGAGACCCAGTACTTC. Amino acid sequence: CASSLTSGQETQYF. Variable domain in full (rest from reference TRBV7-2 and TRBJ2-5): GAGVSQSPSNKVTEKGKDVELRCDPISGHTALYWYRQSLGQGLEFLIYFQGNSAPDKSGLPSDRFSAERTGGSVSTLTIQRTQQEDSAVYLCASSLTSGQETQYFGPGTRLLVL.

The chain has TRBV5-6 and TRBJ1-2; 7 nucleotides match TRBD1. The V gene end was trimmed by 4 bases and the J gene end by 7 bases; junction bases not matched to a gene: 10. Germline V gene data show CDR1 as SGHDT and CDR2 as YYEEEE. The CDR3 runs to 14 residues. Here the CDR3 DNA reads TGTGCCAGCAGCCGCCCGACAGGGTTCGGTGGCTACACCTTC. It codes for CASSRPTGFGGYTF.

The chain combines TRBV6-1 with TRBJ2-7; TRBD1 agrees at 10 bases. J gave up 6 bases and V 3 bases, and 5 bases lay outside the gene matches. The CDR3 covers 14 residues. Germline V gene data show CDR1 as MNHNS and CDR2 as SASEGT. CDR3 sequence reads: CASSDRDRGIEQYF. The CDR3 region has the DNA TGTGCCAGCAGTGACCGGGACAGGGGAATCGAGCAGTACTTC.

The rearrangement uses TRBV7-9 and TRBJ1-2; D unresolved. Germline values: CDR1 SEHNR, CDR2 FQNEAQ (reference sequence). The ends were cut back, 1 base at V and 8 bases at J, with 11 bases in the middle. This CDR3 has 13 residues. This CDR3 reads CASSLGEMRGYTF. For the CDR3, the DNA is TGTGCCAGCAGCTTAGGCGAGATGAGGGGCTACACCTTC.

This clonotype was detected a few times. The rearrangement links TRBV7-3 to TRBJ2-2; 14 bases map to TRBD2. With 5 bases clipped from V and 6 bases from J, the junction kept 5 bases outside the gene matches. The CDR3 has 16 residues. The germline CDR1 and CDR2 sequences are SGHTA and FQGTGA. In DNA form, the CDR3 reads TGTGCCAGCAGCCTACGACTAGCGGGGGGGCCCGGGGAGCTGTTTTTT. Protein sequence: CASSLRLAGGPGELFF.

V is TRBV4-3 and J is TRBJ1-5, with D perhaps TRBD1 (6 bases). The CDR3 extends over 15 amino acids. Germline V gene lookup returns CDR1 LGHNA and CDR2 YSLEER. Trimming removed 2 bases from V and 1 base from J, with 9 bases in between. Here the CDR3 reads CASSQNQGSNQPQHF. CDR3 coding DNA: TGCGCCAGCAGCCAAAACCAGGGGAGCAATCAGCCCCAGCATTTT.

A single count supports this clonotype. The rearrangement joins TRBV7-9 to TRBJ1-2; TRBD1 matches 10 bases. V was pared by 5 bases and J by 7 bases, with 4 bases of the junction left unmatched. The germline V gene encodes CDR1 SEHNR and CDR2 FQNEAQ (reference sequence). The CDR3 has 13 residues. The CDR3 DNA sequence: TGTGCCAGCAGCCCGACAGGGGGCTCTGGCTACACCTTC. Its protein is CASSPTGGSGYTF.

The gene calls are TRBV10-3 and TRBJ2-1, with 14 bases fitting TRBD2. There are 14 residues in the CDR3. The junction had 4 bases not matched to a gene; V was cut back by 6 bases and J by 9 bases. Germline CDR1 reads ENHRY; CDR2 reads SYGVKD. CDR3 residues: CAISRLAGGVEQFF. The CDR3 nucleotides are TGTGCCATCAGCCGACTAGCGGGGGGGGTTGAGCAGTTCTTC.